What follows are 2 T cell receptor beta chains derived from one specimen sequenced in a study of metastatic and nonmetastatic thyroid tumors. Treatment of any kind had been given to no patient before thyroid surgery. TCRdb re-called clones via MiXCR from the PCR reads. Of under 50,000 clones in the sample, under 20% were seen once. Sequenced sample: tumor tissue. Receptor source: a female donor with papillary thyroid cancer or a benign thyroid nodule (not recorded which). Some clones in this sample may be carry-over from other donors' samples.

This clone was seen many times. The gene calls are TRBV11-1 and TRBJ1-3; D call uncertain. Trimming stripped 6 bases from V and 0 bases from J, with 15 bases between. Germline V gives CDR1 SGHAT, CDR2 FQDESV (reference sequence). This CDR3 has 16 amino acids. CDR3 in DNA: TGTGCCAGCAGTCATAAATTGGGGAGCTCTGGAAACACCATATATTTT. Protein product: CASSHKLGSSGNTIYF.

This clone was detected ten times or more. This chain joins TRBV15 and TRBJ1-2, with D maybe TRBD1 (5 bases). The germline V gene has CDR1 LNHNV and CDR2 YYDKDF (reference sequence). V was clipped by 1 base and J by 4 bases, with 22 bases between them. This CDR3 has 18 residues. The CDR3 protein is CATSRGSGPGSNIYGYTF. The CDR3 region has the DNA TGTGCCACCAGCAGAGGTTCGGGGCCAGGGTCGAACATCTATGGCTACACCTTC.